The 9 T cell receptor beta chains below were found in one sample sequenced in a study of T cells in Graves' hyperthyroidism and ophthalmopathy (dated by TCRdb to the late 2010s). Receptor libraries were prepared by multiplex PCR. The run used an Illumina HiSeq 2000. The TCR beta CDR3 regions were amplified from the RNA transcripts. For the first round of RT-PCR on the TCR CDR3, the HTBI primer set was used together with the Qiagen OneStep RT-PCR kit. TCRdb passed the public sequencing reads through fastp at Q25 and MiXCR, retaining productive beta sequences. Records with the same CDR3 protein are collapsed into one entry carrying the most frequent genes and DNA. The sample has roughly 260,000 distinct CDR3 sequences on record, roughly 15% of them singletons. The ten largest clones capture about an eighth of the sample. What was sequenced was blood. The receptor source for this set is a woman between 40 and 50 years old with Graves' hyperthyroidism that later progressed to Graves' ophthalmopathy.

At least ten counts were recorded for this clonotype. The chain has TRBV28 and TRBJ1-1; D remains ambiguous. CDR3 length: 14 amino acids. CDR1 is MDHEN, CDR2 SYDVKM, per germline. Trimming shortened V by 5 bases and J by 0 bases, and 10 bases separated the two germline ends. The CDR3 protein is CASSPYILNTEAFF. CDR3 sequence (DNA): TGTGCCAGCAGTCCATACATATTGAACACTGAAGCTTTCTTT.

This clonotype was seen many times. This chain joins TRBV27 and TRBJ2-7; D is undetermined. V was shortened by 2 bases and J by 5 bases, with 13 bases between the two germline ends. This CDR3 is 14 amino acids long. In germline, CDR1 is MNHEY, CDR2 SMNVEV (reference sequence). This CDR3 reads CASSLGNYKDEQYF. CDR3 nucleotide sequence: TGTGCCAGCAGTTTAGGTAACTACAAGGACGAGCAGTACTTC.

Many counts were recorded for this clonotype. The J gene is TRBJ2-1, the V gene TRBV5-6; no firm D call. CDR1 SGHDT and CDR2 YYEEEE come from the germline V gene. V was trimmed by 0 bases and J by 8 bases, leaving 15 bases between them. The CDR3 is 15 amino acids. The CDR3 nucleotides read TGTGCCAGCAGCTTGGCACGGTGGAGTAGTTATGAGCAGTTCTTC. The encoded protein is CASSLARWSSYEQFF.

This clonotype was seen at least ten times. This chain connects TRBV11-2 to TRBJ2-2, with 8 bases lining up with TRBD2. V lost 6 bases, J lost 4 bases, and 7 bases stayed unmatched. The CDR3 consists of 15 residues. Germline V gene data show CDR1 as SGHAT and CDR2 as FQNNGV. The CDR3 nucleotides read TGTGCCAGCAGAAAGGTCGGGACTAGCACCGGGGAGCTGTTTTTT. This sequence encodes CASRKVGTSTGELFF.

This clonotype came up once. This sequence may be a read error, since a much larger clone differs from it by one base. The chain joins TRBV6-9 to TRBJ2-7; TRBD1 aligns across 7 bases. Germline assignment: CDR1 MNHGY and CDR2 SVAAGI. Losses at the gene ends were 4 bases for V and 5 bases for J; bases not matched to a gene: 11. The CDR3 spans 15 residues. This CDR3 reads CASSSAGTERDEQYF. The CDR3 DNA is TGTGCCAGCAGTTCGGCAGGGACAGAGAGGGACGAGCAGTACTTC.

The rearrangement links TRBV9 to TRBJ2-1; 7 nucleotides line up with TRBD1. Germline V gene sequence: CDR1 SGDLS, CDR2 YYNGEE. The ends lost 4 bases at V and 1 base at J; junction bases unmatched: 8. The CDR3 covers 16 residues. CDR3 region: CASSHTGAGSYNEQFF. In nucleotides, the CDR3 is TGTGCCAGCAGCCATACAGGGGCCGGGTCCTACAATGAGCAGTTCTTC.

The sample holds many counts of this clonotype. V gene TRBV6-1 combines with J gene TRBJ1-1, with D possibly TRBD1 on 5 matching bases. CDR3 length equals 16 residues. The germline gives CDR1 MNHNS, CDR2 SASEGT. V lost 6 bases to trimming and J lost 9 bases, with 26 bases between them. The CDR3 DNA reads TGTGCCAGCAGCCTCATAGGGGTACAGAACGACAAAAAAGCTTTCTTT. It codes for CASSLIGVQNDKKAFF.

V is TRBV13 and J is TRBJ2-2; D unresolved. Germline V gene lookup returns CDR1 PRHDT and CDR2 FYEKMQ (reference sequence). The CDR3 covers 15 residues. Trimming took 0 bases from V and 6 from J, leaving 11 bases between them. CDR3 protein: CASSLGLGPAGELFF. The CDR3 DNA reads TGTGCCAGCAGCTTAGGCCTAGGGCCGGCCGGGGAGCTGTTTTTT.

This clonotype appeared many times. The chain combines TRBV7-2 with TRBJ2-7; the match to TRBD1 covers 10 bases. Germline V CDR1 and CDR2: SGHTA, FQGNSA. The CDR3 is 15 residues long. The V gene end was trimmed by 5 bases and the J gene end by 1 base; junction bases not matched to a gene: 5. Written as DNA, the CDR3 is TGTGCCAGCAGCCCGGGGACAGGGGTATCCTACGAGCAGTACTTC. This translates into CASSPGTGVSYEQYF.